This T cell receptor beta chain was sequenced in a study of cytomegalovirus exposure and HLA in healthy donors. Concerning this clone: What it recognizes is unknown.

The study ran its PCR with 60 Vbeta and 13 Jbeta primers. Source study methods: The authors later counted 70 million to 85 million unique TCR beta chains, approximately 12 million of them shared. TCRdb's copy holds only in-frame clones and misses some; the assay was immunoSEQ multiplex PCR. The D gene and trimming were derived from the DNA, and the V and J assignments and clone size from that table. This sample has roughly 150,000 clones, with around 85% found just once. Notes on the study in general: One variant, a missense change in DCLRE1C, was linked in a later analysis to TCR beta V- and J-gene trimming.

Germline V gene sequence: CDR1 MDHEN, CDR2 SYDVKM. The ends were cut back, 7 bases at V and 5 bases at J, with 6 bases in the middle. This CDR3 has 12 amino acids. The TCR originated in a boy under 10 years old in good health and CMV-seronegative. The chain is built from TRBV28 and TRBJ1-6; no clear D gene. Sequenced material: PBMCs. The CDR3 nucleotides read TGTGCCAGCAATATTAATAATTCACCCCTCCACTTT. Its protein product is CASNINNSPLHF.